This TCR beta chain was observed in a study of OX40 agonist ivuxolimab in advanced cancers. For the study at large: The study gave patients intravenous ivuxolimab at 0.01 to 10 mg/kg every 2 weeks. Whole-study results and caveats: Specificity for antigen went undetermined in the expanded peripheral T cells.

Libraries were prepared by immunoSEQ multiplex PCR; TCRdb keeps only in-frame clonotypes and omits some of them. Of about 100,000 clones listed, more than 80% are singletons. In regard to this clone: Its antigen is not identified.

There are 14 residues in the CDR3. Germline V gene lookup returns CDR1 SGHTA and CDR2 FQGTGA. V gave up 2 bases and J gave up 4 bases, with 11 bases separating them. Sequencing used CD4+ or CD8+ T cells sorted from blood, obtained in a trial of the OX40 agonist ivuxolimab. The receptor's source is an adult with an advanced solid tumor such as melanoma, head and neck, liver or kidney cancer. The chain couples TRBV7-3 to TRBJ2-5; D unclear. CDR3 amino acids: CASSLPGRPETQYF. CDR3 nucleotide sequence: TGTGCCAGCAGCTTACCGGGCAGGCCAGAGACCCAGTACTTC.